The 8 T cell receptor beta chains listed next were all sequenced from one sample in a study of graft-versus-host responses after intestinal transplantation (TCRdb year 2021). The library was prepared using the immunoSEQ multiplex PCR assay. TCRdb took this table from immuneACCESS and kept in-frame rearrangements with V and J called. Such tables lack part of the clones; where checked against another copy, unresolved V genes explain under half of the gap, and the rest is unexplained. This sample holds fewer than 65,000 clones; about 90% were observed only once. The ten largest clonotypes hold approximately 0.6% of the sample. The meaning of the sample's time point label: cells obtained before transplantation from donor or recipient. These receptors are not linked to any known antigen. Material: unstimulated CD4+ T cells sorted from spleen or lymph node cells, obtained before transplant. The receptor source for this set is a human donor who was the organ donor for an intestinal transplant.

The chain carries TRBV18 and TRBJ2-7; weak D call: TRBD1 (5 bases). Trimming took 3 bases from V and 6 from J, leaving 15 bases between them. Germline V gene data show CDR1 as KGHSH and CDR2 as LQKENI. This CDR3 region has 14 residues. DNA for the CDR3: TGTGCCAGCTCACCGGAGACAGTCTGGGGCGAGCAGTACTTC. Its translation is CASSPETVWGEQYF.

The chain combines TRBV6-6 with TRBJ1-2, with D perhaps matching TRBD1 (5 bases). CDR3 length: 13 residues. Trimming cost V 6 bases and J 8 bases, with 16 bases left between them. CDR1 MNHNY and CDR2 SVGAGI come from the germline V gene (reference sequence). The CDR3 DNA sequence: TGTGCCAGCAGACCCCGGGGAGGGGAGGGCTACACCTTC. It encodes CASRPRGGEGYTF.

The J gene is TRBJ1-1, the V gene TRBV11-2, with 7 bases matching TRBD1. From germline, CDR1 is SGHAT and CDR2 FQNNGV. This CDR3 spans 14 amino acids. V lost 5 bases and J lost 10; bases outside the gene matches: 13. The CDR3 reads CASSKRQGLPAAFF. DNA for the CDR3: TGTGCCAGCAGCAAACGACAGGGTCTACCTGCAGCTTTCTTT. Combining the CDR3 with reference TRBV11-2 and TRBJ1-1 gives the whole variable domain EAGVAQSPRYKIIEKRQSVAFWCNPISGHATLYWYQQILGQGPKLLIQFQNNGVVDDSQLPKDRFSAERLKGVDSTLKIQPAKLEDSAVYLCASSKRQGLPAAFFGQGTRLTVV.

This chain uses TRBV30 with TRBJ2-7; D is perhaps TRBD1 (5 bases). This CDR3 has 13 amino acids. Germline CDR1 and CDR2: GTSNPN and SVGIG (reference sequence). Trimming cost V 4 bases and J 0 bases, with 10 bases left between them. The CDR3 loop reads CAWTTVNSYEQYF. The CDR3 DNA follows: TGTGCCTGGACGACAGTGAACTCCTACGAGCAGTACTTC.

The V gene is TRBV10-2, the J gene TRBJ2-2; D is ambiguous. The CDR3 has 14 amino acids. In germline, CDR1 is WSHSY, CDR2 SAAADI. V lost 0 bases to trimming and J lost 4 bases, with 6 bases between them. As DNA, the CDR3 is TGCGCCAGCAGTGAGTCTAAATTCACCGGGGAGCTGTTTTTT. It translates to CASSESKFTGELFF.

The sample holds a few counts of this clone. The V and J genes are TRBV4-3 and TRBJ2-7; TRBD2 aligns across 7 bases. Per the germline V gene, CDR1 is LGHNA and CDR2 is YSLEER. There are 19 residues in the CDR3. Germline trimming cut 3 bases from V and 4 bases from J; bases unmatched to any gene: 21. In DNA form, the CDR3 reads TGCGCCAGCAGCCATGGGGACTCGTGGGCGAGGGAGGGCGTTTACGAGCAGTACTTC. Its protein is CASSHGDSWAREGVYEQYF.

The V and J genes are TRBV4-3 and TRBJ1-1; D uncertain. The CDR3 has 14 amino acids. Per germline, CDR1 LGHNA and CDR2 YSLEER. Trimming took 3 bases from V and 2 from J, leaving 10 bases between them. CDR3 region: CASSQDGGNTEAFF. As DNA, the CDR3 is TGCGCCAGCAGCCAGGACGGAGGAAACACTGAAGCTTTCTTT.

A single count supports this clone. The gene calls are TRBV11-2 and TRBJ2-3; 8 bases are a match to TRBD2. This CDR3 comprises 14 residues. The ends lost 5 bases at V and 1 base at J; junction bases unmatched: 2. CDR1 and CDR2 (germline): SGHAT, FQNNGV. The chain's CDR3 is CASSPTSGTDTQYF. CDR3 coding DNA: TGTGCCAGCAGCCCGACTAGCGGCACAGATACGCAGTATTTT. The variable domain in full, completed from reference TRBV11-2 and TRBJ2-3, reads EAGVAQSPRYKIIEKRQSVAFWCNPISGHATLYWYQQILGQGPKLLIQFQNNGVVDDSQLPKDRFSAERLKGVDSTLKIQPAKLEDSAVYLCASSPTSGTDTQYFGPGTRLTVL.